These 9 T cell receptor beta chains came from one sample sequenced in a study of cytomegalovirus exposure and HLA in healthy donors (TCRdb year 2017). Library preparation was by the immunoSEQ multiplex PCR assay. The multiplex PCR relied on a mix of 60 forward primers for TCR Vbeta segments and 13 reverse primers for TCR Jbeta segments. In its TCRdb copy, this immuneACCESS table keeps in-frame sequences only and misses some clones. Where compared with another copy, unresolved V genes explain less than half of these, and the others have no known cause. The sample table on file contains about 120,000 clones. About 1.7% of the sample is held by the ten biggest clonotypes. Input material: PBMCs. Source of these receptors: a man between 18 and 35 years old in good health and CMV-seronegative.

The rearrangement uses TRBV29-1 and TRBJ2-2, with D maybe TRBD1 (5 bases). The CDR3 contains 12 residues. Trimming removed 7 bases at V and 5 bases at J, with 11 bases between. The germline CDR1 and CDR2 sequences are SQVTM and ANQGSEA. CDR3 residues: CSAGHPTGELFF. CDR3 nucleotide sequence: TGCAGCGCCGGACACCCAACCGGGGAGCTGTTTTTT.

The CDR3 DNA reads as TGTGCCAGCAGTTACTCGGGCAGGCCCTCCGAGCAGTACTTC. Translation: CASSYSGRPSEQYF. The chain combines TRBV6-5 with TRBJ2-7; D is uncertain. Per germline, CDR1 MNHEY and CDR2 SVGAGI. CDR3 length equals 14 residues. Trimming took 0 bases from V and 6 from J, leaving 12 bases between them.

The rearrangement uses TRBV5-1 and TRBJ1-2, with 12 nucleotides matching TRBD1. The CDR3 has 15 amino acids. V lost 4 bases to trimming and J lost 4 bases; unmatched junction nucleotides: 5. Germline loops: CDR1 SGHRS, CDR2 YFSETQ. The CDR3 nucleotides are TGCGCCAGCAGCCAGGGACAGGGGGCGGGCTATGGCTACACCTTC. Encoded protein: CASSQGQGAGYGYTF. The complete variable domain, with remaining parts taken from reference TRBV5-1 and TRBJ1-2, reads KAGVTQTPRYLIKTRGQQVTLSCSPISGHRSVSWYQQTPGQGLQFLFEYFSETQRNKGNFPGRFSGRQFSNSRSEMNVSTLELGDSALYLCASSQGQGAGYGYTFGSGTRLTVV.

This chain uses TRBV30 with TRBJ2-7, with 8 bases that match TRBD2. The CDR3 covers 14 residues. Germline V CDR1 and CDR2: GTSNPN, SVGIG (reference sequence). V dropped 0 bases and J dropped 4; count of bases not matched to a gene: 5. The CDR3 is CAWSVAAGVYEQYF. Written as DNA, the CDR3 is TGTGCCTGGAGTGTTGCAGCGGGGGTGTACGAGCAGTACTTC. Together with reference TRBV30 and TRBJ2-7, the CDR3 gives the full variable domain: SQTIHQWPATLVQPVGSPLSLECTVEGTSNPNLYWYRQAAGRGLQLLFYSVGIGQISSEVPQNLSASRPQDRQFILSSKKLLLSDSGFYLCAWSVAAGVYEQYFGPGTRLTVT.

The V and J genes are TRBV10-3 and TRBJ2-7, with 9 bases that match TRBD1. The junction had 13 bases not matched to a gene; V was cut back by 0 bases and J by 1 base. The CDR3 runs 19 residues. The germline V gene has CDR1 ENHRY and CDR2 SYGVKD. The CDR3 bases are TGTGCCATCAGTGAGTCGGCGAGACGCCGGGACAGGGATTCCTACGAGCAGTACTTC. Its protein product is CAISESARRRDRDSYEQYF.

Details on this clone: This sample also contains other DNA sequences that code for the same CDR3. The V gene is TRBV11-3, the J gene TRBJ2-7; the D is unclear. V lost 0 bases and J lost 2, with 2 bases in between. Germline CDR1 and CDR2: SGHNT and YENEEA. The CDR3 has 12 amino acids. Here the CDR3 reads CASSLDTYEQYF. The CDR3 DNA sequence: TGTGCCAGCAGCTTAGACACCTACGAGCAGTACTTC. Full variable domain (rest looked up from reference TRBV11-3 and TRBJ2-7): EAGVVQSPRYKIIEKKQPVAFWCNPISGHNTLYWYLQNLGQGPELLIRYENEEAVDDSQLPKDRFSAERLKGVDSTLKIQPAELGDSAVYLCASSLDTYEQYFGPGTRLTVT.

The rearrangement uses TRBV19 and TRBJ2-7, with TRBD1 as a possible D gene (5 bases). Germline CDR1 and CDR2: LNHDA and SQIVND (reference sequence). The ends were cut back, 2 bases at V and 0 bases at J, with 14 bases in the middle. The CDR3 covers 16 residues. CDR3 loop: CASSIFPQASSYEQYF. In DNA form, the CDR3 reads TGTGCCAGTAGTATATTCCCACAGGCGAGCTCCTACGAGCAGTACTTC.

The chain is built from TRBV6-1 and TRBJ2-7; a possible D gene is TRBD1 (6 bases). CDR3 length: 14 residues. The V and J ends lost 0 bases and 7 bases respectively, with 13 bases between them. CDR1 is MNHNS and CDR2 is SASEGT in the germline V gene. The CDR3: CASSEALLGTEQYF. The CDR3 bases are TGTGCCAGCAGTGAAGCGCTTCTTGGGACAGAGCAGTACTTC.

The CDR3 DNA is TGTGCCAGCAGTTTAGACGGGGACAGGGGGTTGAACACTGAAGCTTTCTTT. Protein product: CASSLDGDRGLNTEAFF. The chain couples TRBV27 to TRBJ1-1; 11 bases are a match to TRBD1. V gave up 2 bases and J gave up 0 bases; unmatched junction bases: 5. The CDR3 extends over 17 amino acids. Germline V lookup: CDR1 MNHEY, CDR2 SMNVEV (reference sequence).